Presented here are 11 T cell receptor beta chains from one specimen sequenced in a study of cytomegalovirus exposure and HLA in healthy donors. The PCR made use of 60 Vbeta and 13 Jbeta primers. Produced via immunoSEQ multiplex PCR; TCRdb's table is partial and in-frame only. In the table there are 130,000 to 150,000 clones, 70% to 75% of which are singletons. The sample taken for sequencing was PBMCs. All receptors come from a human donor in good health.

This clone was picked up one time. V and J are TRBV6-5 and TRBJ2-7; 10 bases are shared with TRBD1. CDR1 is MNHEY and CDR2 is SVGAGI in the germline V gene. The CDR3 length is 15 residues. Unmatched junction bases numbered 6, after V lost 2 bases and J lost 5 bases. CDR3 loop: CASSYTTGTGDEQYF. In DNA, the CDR3 is TGTGCCAGCAGTTACACTACCGGGACAGGGGACGAGCAGTACTTC.

The chain is built from TRBV18 and TRBJ2-3; the D gene is possibly TRBD1 (6 bases). Trimming left V 3 bases short and J 2 bases short, with 9 bases between. The CDR3 contains 14 residues. Germline V gene data show CDR1 as KGHSH and CDR2 as LQKENI. The CDR3 DNA is TGTGCCAGCTCACCTAGGACAGACACAGATACGCAGTATTTT. Its translation is CASSPRTDTDTQYF.

The chain employs TRBV7-9 and TRBJ1-5; 7 bases fit TRBD1. The trim removed 5 bases at V and 2 bases at J, leaving 9 bases unmatched. This CDR3 is 16 amino acids long. CDR1 is SEHNR and CDR2 is FQNEAQ in the germline V gene (reference sequence). The CDR3 bases are TGTGCCAGCAGCCGAGCCGGGACAGCGGGCAATCAGCCCCAGCATTTT. This encodes CASSRAGTAGNQPQHF.

V and J are TRBV6-5 and TRBJ2-7; 12 bases match TRBD2. The CDR3 totals 15 residues. With 5 bases clipped from V and 3 bases from J, the junction kept 5 bases outside the gene matches. The germline V gene has CDR1 MNHEY and CDR2 SVGAGI. The CDR3 DNA is TGTGCCAGCAGTCAACTAGCGGGGGGATTCTACGAGCAGTACTTC. As protein: CASSQLAGGFYEQYF.

The V and J genes are TRBV4-1 and TRBJ2-7, with D unresolved. This CDR3 comprises 14 residues. V lost 1 base and J lost 0, with 7 bases in between. Germline V gives CDR1 MGHRA, CDR2 YSYEKL. CDR3 region: CASSQVSSSYEQYF. The CDR3 DNA reads TGCGCCAGCAGCCAAGTCTCCAGCTCCTACGAGCAGTACTTC.

The CDR3 here is CASSQTVYSNQPQHF. The CDR3 coding sequence is TGTGCCAGCAGCCAGACAGTTTATAGCAATCAGCCCCAGCATTTT. The chain has TRBV6-5 and TRBJ1-5, with D maybe TRBD1 (5 bases). This CDR3 is 15 amino acids long. Trimming stripped 6 bases from V and 0 bases from J, with 12 bases between. Germline CDR1 MNHEY, CDR2 SVGAGI.

The chain links TRBV2 to TRBJ1-3; D unclear. CDR1 is SNHLY, CDR2 FYNNEI, per germline. The CDR3 loop spans 13 amino acids. The V gene lost 11 bases and the J gene lost 0 bases, with 11 bases spanning the gap. CDR3 protein: CAGGGVSGNTIYF. The CDR3 DNA follows: TGTGCCGGAGGAGGTGTCTCTGGAAACACCATATATTTT.

The chain uses TRBV6-1 and TRBJ2-3; 8 nucleotides line up with TRBD1. CDR1 is MNHNS and CDR2 is SASEGT in the germline V gene. V was pared by 4 bases and J by 1 base, with 1 base of the junction left unmatched. This CDR3 spans 14 amino acids. CDR3 DNA: TGTGCCAGCAGTGTGGGACAGGGCACAGATACGCAGTATTTT. It encodes CASSVGQGTDTQYF.

The chain joins TRBV9 to TRBJ1-4; 7 nucleotides match TRBD1. V shed 0 bases, J shed 8 bases, and the junction held 7 bases outside the gene matches. Germline V CDR1 and CDR2: SGDLS, YYNGEE. The CDR3 contains 15 residues. The CDR3 reads CASSVEKGAGEKLFF. The CDR3 nucleotides are TGTGCCAGCAGCGTAGAGAAGGGGGCTGGGGAAAAACTGTTTTTT.

The chain uses TRBV29-1 and TRBJ1-1; 7 positions match TRBD1. J gave up 6 bases and V 4 bases, and 8 bases lay outside the gene matches. CDR3 size: 13 residues. Looked up from germline, CDR1 is SQVTM and CDR2 is ANQGSEA. The CDR3 bases are TGCAGCGTTGTTTTTTCCCAGGGGGCTGAAGCTTTCTTT. This translates into CSVVFSQGAEAFF.

The chain couples TRBV6-4 to TRBJ2-7; 8 bases match TRBD1. Germline CDR1 is MRHNA and CDR2 is SNTAGT. V shed 5 bases, J shed 1 base, and the junction held 7 bases outside the gene matches. The CDR3 has 15 residues. The CDR3 spells CASSWTGTESYEQYF. The CDR3 DNA follows: TGTGCCAGCAGTTGGACAGGGACAGAGTCCTACGAGCAGTACTTC.